These 30 T cell receptor beta chains were sequenced from one sample in a study of OX40 agonist ivuxolimab in advanced cancers. Method: immunoSEQ multiplex PCR; TCRdb's copy keeps in-frame clones and lacks some. Among about 20,000 clones, more than 65% were seen once, and the ten largest hold less than 4%. The sample in question was CD4+ or CD8+ T cells sorted from blood, obtained in a trial of the OX40 agonist ivuxolimab. The receptors stem from an adult with an advanced solid tumor such as melanoma, head and neck, liver or kidney cancer.

The chain employs TRBV6-1 and TRBJ2-3, with no clear D. This CDR3 contains 13 residues. Between the trimmed V and J ends, which lost 3 bases and 2 bases, there was a span of 6 bases. Per germline, CDR1 MNHNS and CDR2 SASEGT. CDR3 coding DNA: TGTGCCAGCAGTGACGGGTACACAGATACGCAGTATTTT. It translates to CASSDGYTDTQYF.

J is TRBJ2-7 and V is TRBV27; D call uncertain. V lost 3 bases, J lost 4 bases, and 10 bases lay in between. The CDR3 is made up of 13 amino acids. The V gene's germline CDR1 is MNHEY and CDR2 SMNVEV (reference sequence). The CDR3 DNA sequence: TGTGCCAGCAGTTTGGGCCCTCTTTACGAGCAGTACTTC. Its translation: CASSLGPLYEQYF.

This chain links TRBV7-3 with TRBJ2-5, with 8 nucleotides matching TRBD1. J was trimmed by 2 bases and V by 5 bases; bases with no gene match: 1. The CDR3 is 13 amino acids. Per germline, CDR1 SGHTA and CDR2 FQGTGA. In DNA, the CDR3 is TGTGCCAGCAGCCGACAGGGGCAAGAGACCCAGTACTTC. As protein: CASSRQGQETQYF.

V and J are TRBV7-3 and TRBJ2-1; D remains ambiguous. The CDR3 runs to 13 residues. Germline V gives CDR1 SGHTA, CDR2 FQGTGA. V dropped 2 bases and J dropped 4 bases, with 6 bases sitting between them. CDR3 sequence: CASSLADYNEQFF. The CDR3 DNA is TGTGCCAGCAGCTTAGCGGATTACAATGAGCAGTTCTTC.

This rearrangement joins TRBV5-1 to TRBJ1-4, with unresolved D. This CDR3 has 13 residues. The V gene's germline CDR1 is SGHRS and CDR2 YFSETQ. Trimming shortened V by 0 bases and J by 6 bases, and 6 bases separated the two germline ends. In DNA form, the CDR3 reads TGCGCCAGCAGCTTGGGACGGGATGAAAAACTGTTTTTT. Translated, it gives CASSLGRDEKLFF.

In its sample, this clone was seen once. V gene TRBV19 combines with J gene TRBJ2-5, with TRBD2 matching over 10 bases. This CDR3 is 15 amino acids long. V gave up 6 bases and J gave up 5 bases; unmatched junction bases: 9. Germline CDR1 and CDR2: LNHDA and SQIVND (reference sequence). The CDR3: CASSPLAGVGETQYF. CDR3 DNA: TGTGCCAGTAGCCCCCTAGCGGGAGTTGGGGAGACCCAGTACTTC.

The chain is built from TRBV7-2 and TRBJ2-2, with D possibly being TRBD1 or TRBD2 (5 bases each). Germline V gene lookup returns CDR1 SGHTA and CDR2 FQGNSA. Trimming pared 3 bases from V and 6 bases from J, leaving 14 bases between. The CDR3 is 15 amino acids. CDR3 sequence: CASSFEGRSAGELFF. The CDR3 nucleotides read TGTGCCAGCAGCTTCGAGGGGCGCAGCGCCGGGGAGCTGTTTTTT.

The rearrangement links TRBV9 to TRBJ2-1; D is unclear. V was clipped by 6 bases and J by 1 base, with 20 bases between them. The CDR3 sequence is 17 residues long. The V gene's germline CDR1 is SGDLS and CDR2 YYNGEE. The CDR3 DNA is TGTGCCAGCACCCGCGTAGGTATAGCTGGATCCTACAATGAGCAGTTCTTC. It specifies CASTRVGIAGSYNEQFF.

The chain has TRBV5-4 and TRBJ2-3; D tentatively fits TRBD1 or TRBD2 (5 bases each). The V end was cut by 0 bases, the J end by 2 bases, with 13 bases between. The length of the CDR3 is 16 residues. CDR1 and CDR2 from the germline V gene are SGHNT and YYREEE (reference sequence). In DNA form, the CDR3 reads TGTGCCAGCAGCTTGGCGGGGCCACGCCCCACAGATACGCAGTATTTT. Residues: CASSLAGPRPTDTQYF.

This sequence joins TRBV13 and TRBJ1-4, with D tentatively TRBD1 (5 bases). The CDR3 consists of 17 residues. V lost 0 bases and J 0 bases, leaving 11 bases between the germline ends. The germline gives CDR1 PRHDT, CDR2 FYEKMQ (reference sequence). The CDR3 here is CASSLGRQPSTNEKLFF. For the CDR3, the DNA is TGTGCCAGCAGCTTAGGAAGACAGCCTTCAACTAATGAAAAACTGTTTTTT.

The genes are TRBV7-9 and TRBJ2-6, with a possible D match to TRBD2 (5 bases). The CDR3 runs to 14 residues. Germline V CDR1 and CDR2: SEHNR, FQNEAQ (reference sequence). Trimming removed 9 bases from V and 1 base from J, with 10 bases in between. CDR3 amino acids: CASTRGSGANVLTF. The DNA of the CDR3 is TGTGCCAGTACTCGGGGTTCTGGGGCCAACGTCCTGACTTTC.

V gene TRBV6-6 combines with J gene TRBJ2-7; 10 bases line up with TRBD1. The germline CDR1 and CDR2 sequences are MNHNY and SVGAGI (reference sequence). Losses at the gene ends were 5 bases for V and 5 bases for J; bases not matched to a gene: 6. This CDR3 spans 14 amino acids. The CDR3 protein is CASSPAGQGNEQYF. The CDR3 DNA is TGTGCCAGCAGTCCTGCGGGACAGGGGAACGAGCAGTACTTC.

This chain uses TRBV2 with TRBJ2-3, with TRBD2 matching 8 bases. The CDR3 extends over 14 amino acids. CDR1 and CDR2 (germline): SNHLY, FYNNEI. J gave up 6 bases and V 7 bases, and 9 bases lay outside the gene matches. The CDR3 loop is CASKVAGSVDTQYF. The CDR3 nucleotides read TGTGCCAGCAAAGTAGCGGGGAGTGTGGATACGCAGTATTTT.

This sequence joins TRBV5-5 and TRBJ2-2, with 12 bases fitting TRBD1. CDR1 SGHKS and CDR2 YYEKEE come from the germline V gene (reference sequence). The V gene end was trimmed by 5 bases and the J gene end by 3 bases; junction bases not matched to a gene: 8. The CDR3 has 17 amino acids. The CDR3 sequence: CASRTGTGGAHTGELFF. CDR3 DNA: TGTGCCAGCAGAACCGGGACAGGGGGCGCGCACACCGGGGAGCTGTTTTTT.

This clone was seen a single time. The J gene is TRBJ2-5, the V gene TRBV5-1; perhaps TRBD1 as D (6 bases). Looked up from germline, CDR1 is SGHRS and CDR2 is YFSETQ. The CDR3 is 14 residues long. Trimming cost V 4 bases and J 4 bases, with 14 bases left between them. This chain's CDR3 is CASSPPGQGETQYF. The CDR3 coding sequence is TGCGCCAGCAGCCCACCGGGACAAGGAGAGACCCAGTACTTC.

The CDR3 DNA sequence: TGTGCCAGCCCCGTTTATTTGCTAGCGGACTTCTACGAGCAGTACTTC. Translating gives CASPVYLLADFYEQYF. The rearrangement links TRBV5-4 to TRBJ2-5, with 7 nucleotides matching TRBD2. The DNA end is a closer match to TRBJ2-7, so the J assignment may be wrong. The CDR3 loop spans 16 amino acids. In germline, CDR1 is SGHNT, CDR2 YYREEE (reference sequence).

In this sample, this clone turned up a few times. The chain uses TRBV9 and TRBJ2-5; D is tentatively TRBD1 or TRBD2 (5 bases each). V was pared by 1 base and J by 1 base, with 11 bases between. The CDR3 is 15 amino acids. The germline V gene encodes CDR1 SGDLS and CDR2 YYNGEE. The CDR3 region is CASSVSGAAQETQYF. DNA for the CDR3: TGTGCCAGCAGCGTATCCGGGGCAGCCCAAGAGACCCAGTACTTC.

This chain links TRBV10-2 with TRBJ2-7, with D perhaps matching TRBD1 (6 bases). CDR1 and CDR2 (germline): WSHSY, SAAADI. The CDR3 has 12 residues. The ends were cut back, 4 bases at V and 5 bases at J, with 9 bases in the middle. The DNA for the CDR3 is TGCGCCAGCAGTGCACAGGGCCACGAGCAGTACTTC. Translation: CASSAQGHEQYF.

This chain joins TRBV5-4 and TRBJ1-2; 9 nucleotides match TRBD1. The CDR3 has 14 amino acids. Trimming removed 0 bases from V and 8 bases from J; junction bases left unmatched: 5. In germline, CDR1 is SGHNT, CDR2 YYREEE (reference sequence). The CDR3 here is CASSLETGGEGYTF. In DNA, the CDR3 is TGTGCCAGCAGCTTGGAGACAGGGGGTGAGGGCTACACCTTC.

The gene calls are TRBV7-3 and TRBJ2-1, with 9 bases that match TRBD2. The junction had 8 bases not matched to a gene; V was cut back by 5 bases and J by 6 bases. The CDR3 is 15 residues long. Germline CDR1 is SGHTA and CDR2 is FQGTGA. For the CDR3, the DNA is TGTGCCAGCAGCCTAGCGGGGAAGCCCTTCAATGAGCAGTTCTTC. Translated, it gives CASSLAGKPFNEQFF. Full variable domain (missing parts from reference TRBV7-3 and TRBJ2-1): GAGVSQTPSNKVTEKGKYVELRCDPISGHTALYWYRQSLGQGPEFLIYFQGTGAADDSGLPNDRFFAVRPEGSVSTLKIQRTERGDSAVYLCASSLAGKPFNEQFFGPGTRLTVL.

The chain is built from TRBV9 and TRBJ2-1; 9 bases agree with TRBD2. V lost 0 bases to trimming and J lost 7 bases; unmatched junction nucleotides: 11. Germline CDR1 and CDR2: SGDLS and YYNGEE. CDR3 length: 17 amino acids. CDR3 amino acids: CASSVVGGSGSLNEQFF. The DNA for the CDR3 is TGTGCCAGCAGCGTAGTTGGGGGTAGCGGGAGTCTAAATGAGCAGTTCTTC.

This clone has more than one count but fewer than ten. The rearrangement links TRBV6-1 to TRBJ2-7; D unresolved. Trimming left V 3 bases short and J 2 bases short, with 5 bases between. Germline CDR1 MNHNS, CDR2 SASEGT. The CDR3 contains 12 residues. The CDR3 region has the DNA TGTGCCAGCAGTGACGTACCCTACGAGCAGTACTTC. It yields the protein CASSDVPYEQYF.

Only one count was recorded for this clone. The J gene is TRBJ2-7, the V gene TRBV10-1; D not certain. Trimming stripped 5 bases from V and 11 bases from J, with 16 bases between. There are 12 residues in the CDR3. In germline, CDR1 is WNHNN, CDR2 SYGVQD (reference sequence). This CDR3 reads CASSPGPGPKYF. In DNA form, the CDR3 reads TGCGCCAGCAGTCCCGGCCCGGGTCCGAAGTACTTC.

The CDR3 region is CASSLPPGLAGGEQYF. The CDR3 region has the DNA TGTGCCAGCAGTTTACCTCCGGGACTAGCGGGAGGTGAGCAGTACTTC. The rearrangement uses TRBV27 and TRBJ2-7; 15 bases are shared with TRBD2. V was pared by 2 bases and J by 7 bases, with 6 bases of the junction left unmatched. This CDR3 region has 16 residues. Per the germline V gene, CDR1 is MNHEY and CDR2 is SMNVEV (reference sequence).

V and J are TRBV7-9 and TRBJ1-3; D perhaps matches TRBD1 (5 bases). This CDR3 spans 19 amino acids. V lost 5 bases and J lost 0, with 23 bases in between. In germline, CDR1 is SEHNR, CDR2 FQNEAQ (reference sequence). CDR3 DNA: TGTGCCAGCAGCCCGCCCCGGTGGCAGGGTCACGTCTCTGGAAACACCATATATTTT. Protein sequence: CASSPPRWQGHVSGNTIYF.

The chain uses TRBV19 and TRBJ2-7; the D gene is possibly TRBD2 (5 bases). Germline V gives CDR1 LNHDA, CDR2 SQIVND (reference sequence). V was cut by 1 base and J by 3 bases, with 16 bases left in between. This CDR3 spans 16 amino acids. The CDR3 coding sequence is TGTGCCAGTAGTATAGTAGGACCGAGGGAAAGCTACGAGCAGTACTTC. Translated, it gives CASSIVGPRESYEQYF.

CDR3: CASSPGVSPLHF. DNA for the CDR3: TGTGCCAGCAGCCCTGGGGTTTCACCCCTCCACTTT. V usage is TRBV7-9 and J usage is TRBJ1-6; D gene ambiguous. V lost 5 bases, J lost 9 bases, and 8 bases lay in between. CDR3 length equals 12 residues. CDR1 SEHNR and CDR2 FQNEAQ come from the germline V gene (reference sequence).

In regard to this clone: The junction differs from germline at one of its ends, possibly a read error. CDR3 sequence (DNA): TGTGCCAGCAGTGAAGGGGGACATTTAGCCGTAATTTTT. Protein: CASSEGGHLAVIF. V usage is TRBV6-1 and J usage is TRBJ1-4, with D perhaps TRBD1 (6 bases). The germline gives CDR1 MNHNS, CDR2 SASEGT. The CDR3 contains 13 residues.

V and J are TRBV28 and TRBJ2-5; TRBD1 or TRBD2 may be the D gene (5 bases each). Looked up from germline, CDR1 is MDHEN and CDR2 is SYDVKM. The CDR3 consists of 15 residues. Trimming removed 2 bases from V and 2 bases from J, with 12 bases in between. Written as DNA, the CDR3 is TGTGCCAGCAGTTTAGGGTGGGGCGGGCAAGAGACCCAGTACTTC. Translating it yields CASSLGWGGQETQYF.

This clone was seen once. The chain recombines TRBV7-6 with TRBJ2-3; D uncertain. In germline, CDR1 is SGHVS, CDR2 FNYEAQ. This CDR3 is 16 amino acids long. V was clipped by 1 base and J by 1 base, with 12 bases between them. In DNA, the CDR3 is TGTGCCAGCAGCTTAGGGACCGGATACCGCACAGATACGCAGTATTTT. Protein: CASSLGTGYRTDTQYF.